These 4 T cell receptor beta chains were sequenced from one sample in a study of shared clonotypes between healthy human individuals. Clones were read by immunoSEQ multiplex PCR, and TCRdb kept only the in-frame ones, dropping some. The sample records some 2,500,000 clones, approximately 93% being singletons. Material: naive CD4+ T cells from PBMCs. Subset here: CD45RA+ positively selected. These receptors all stem from a man between 18 and 35 years old in good health. Some clones in this sample may be carry-over from other donors' samples.

The J gene is TRBJ2-1, the V gene TRBV9; the match to TRBD2 covers 14 bases. This CDR3 has 15 residues. From germline, CDR1 is SGDLS and CDR2 YYNGEE. Losses at the gene ends were 4 bases for V and 8 bases for J; bases not matched to a gene: 5. The CDR3 here is CASSLGLAGGDEQFF. The DNA for the CDR3 is TGTGCCAGCAGCCTAGGACTAGCGGGAGGCGATGAGCAGTTCTTC.

This sequence joins TRBV7-3 and TRBJ2-1; the D gene is possibly TRBD1 (5 bases). The germline V gene encodes CDR1 SGHTA and CDR2 FQGTGA. The V and J ends lost 0 bases and 9 bases respectively, with 15 bases between them. The CDR3 spans 15 residues. The CDR3 nucleotides read TGTGCCAGCAGCTTAACGGTAGGGGTCGGCGGTGAGCAGTTCTTC. Translated: CASSLTVGVGGEQFF.

The chain combines TRBV18 with TRBJ1-1; 7 bases are a match to TRBD1. Unmatched junction bases numbered 11, after V lost 9 bases and J lost 4 bases. CDR1 and CDR2 (germline): KGHSH, LQKENI. The CDR3 contains 14 residues. CDR3 amino acids: CASLRNRGVTEAFF. The DNA of the CDR3 is TGTGCCAGTCTCAGGAACAGGGGCGTCACTGAAGCTTTCTTT.

This clone was seen just once. This rearrangement joins TRBV5-4 to TRBJ2-7; possibly TRBD1 or TRBD2 for D (5 bases each). Germline V gene data show CDR1 as SGHNT and CDR2 as YYREEE (reference sequence). This CDR3 is built from 14 residues. V shed 4 bases and J shed 7 bases, with 18 bases lying between them. Written as DNA, the CDR3 is TGTGCCAGCAGCGTCGGGTCGGGGACCTGGGAGCAGTACTTC. This codes for CASSVGSGTWEQYF.